The clone carrying this T cell receptor beta chain came up a few times. The junction does not match germline at one end; this may be a read error. CDR1 WNHNN and CDR2 SYGVQD come from the germline V gene (reference sequence). The CDR3 contains 16 residues. Profiles of TCR beta VDJ and CDR3 were generated from a genomic DNA template. TCRdb re-called the reads with MiXCR, one entry per CDR3 protein. This table has about 180,000 distinct CDR3 sequences, approximately 46% appearing once. These data belong to a study of CD8+CD57+ T cells in acquired aplastic anemia. The chain combines TRBV10-1 with TRBJ2-3; 10 positions match TRBD2. Material: sorted CD4+, CD8+, or CD8+CD57+ T cells (not recorded which) from PBMCs. The sequence was obtained from a human donor in good health. CDR3 DNA sequence: TGTGCCAGCTCATCTCTAGCGGGGGCTAGCACAGATACGCAGTATTTT. Protein sequence: CASSSLAGASTDTQYF.